One and the same sample provided the 24 T cell receptor beta chains below, sequenced in a study of blood T cell repertoires in COVID-19 (TCRdb year 2020). The library was obtained by the immunoSEQ multiplex PCR assay. TCRdb re-hosts the immuneACCESS table, in-frame sequences only. Its copies lack some clones; in the studies checked, an unresolved V gene accounts for under half of them, and the cause for the rest is not known. This sample lists 100,000 to 150,000 clones; 86% were detected once. Over 4.5% of the sample is in the top ten clones. Sample: peripheral blood. The receptors were gathered from a human donor in a cohort sampled during active COVID-19.

The sample holds one count of this clone. V and J are TRBV19 and TRBJ2-3; 7 bases fit TRBD2. The ends lost 3 bases at V and 1 base at J; junction bases unmatched: 4. Germline lookup yields CDR1 LNHDA and CDR2 SQIVND (reference sequence). This CDR3 has 15 amino acids. The CDR3 DNA sequence: TGTGCCAGTAGTATCGATGCGGGAGGCACAGATACGCAGTATTTT. Translation: CASSIDAGGTDTQYF.

V gene TRBV5-4 combines with J gene TRBJ2-1; no reliable D call. The V end lost 5 bases, the J end lost 6 bases, and 6 bases lay between the germline ends. Germline CDR1 reads SGHNT; CDR2 reads YYREEE (reference sequence). The CDR3 sequence is 11 residues long. The CDR3 coding sequence is TGTGCCAGCAGTTCATCCAATGAGCAGTTCTTC. Residues: CASSSSNEQFF.

The chain has TRBV10-3 and TRBJ1-4, with D possibly being TRBD1 (6 bases). CDR1 ENHRY and CDR2 SYGVKD come from the germline V gene. This CDR3 has 13 amino acids. V was trimmed by 8 bases and J by 6 bases, leaving 13 bases between them. The CDR3 DNA sequence: TGTGCCATCCGGGACACCCTGGATGAAAAACTGTTTTTT. This sequence encodes CAIRDTLDEKLFF.

In regard to this clone: A read error may account for a junction end that differs from germline. The genes are TRBV6-5 and TRBJ2-1, with TRBD2 identical over 11 bases. CDR1 is MNHEY and CDR2 is SVGAGI in the germline V gene. The CDR3 runs to 15 residues. CDR3 DNA sequence: TGTGCCAGCAGCGTCACTAGCGGGAGTACCAAGGGGGGTATCTTC. This sequence encodes CASSVTSGSTKGGIF.

This sequence joins TRBV27 and TRBJ2-1, with 10 bases matching TRBD2. The junction had 2 bases not matched to a gene; V was cut back by 3 bases and J by 3 bases. This CDR3 is 15 amino acids long. CDR1 and CDR2 (germline): MNHEY, SMNVEV (reference sequence). CDR3 region: CASSFGLADYNEQFF. The CDR3 bases are TGTGCCAGCAGTTTCGGACTAGCGGACTACAATGAGCAGTTCTTC.

CDR3 sequence: CASSPMAGGRANEQFF. CDR3 bases: TGCGCCAGCAGCCCTATGGCGGGCGGGAGAGCTAATGAGCAGTTCTTC. The J gene is TRBJ2-1, the V gene TRBV5-1; the match to TRBD2 covers 7 bases. There are 16 residues in the CDR3. V was clipped by 4 bases and J by 7 bases; unmatched bases: 14. The germline V gene encodes CDR1 SGHRS and CDR2 YFSETQ.

The chain links TRBV6-1 to TRBJ1-5; D unclear. This CDR3 region has 13 residues. V lost 2 bases, J lost 4 bases, and 6 bases lay in between. Per germline, CDR1 MNHNS and CDR2 SASEGT. The CDR3 loop reads CASSEFLNQPQHF. CDR3 nucleotide sequence: TGTGCCAGCAGTGAATTCCTGAATCAGCCCCAGCATTTT.

The rearrangement uses TRBV30 and TRBJ1-2, with 7 bases lining up with TRBD1. Trimming took 5 bases from V and 4 from J; bases not matched to a gene: 4. Germline V lookup: CDR1 GTSNPN, CDR2 SVGIG (reference sequence). The CDR3 totals 12 residues. CDR3 DNA: TGTGCCTGGCGGACAGGAATCTATGGCTACACCTTC. Protein: CAWRTGIYGYTF.

The CDR3 spells CASSLYVGSEQYF. CDR3 DNA sequence: TGTGCCAGCAGTTTATACGTAGGGAGCGAGCAGTACTTC. V is TRBV28 and J is TRBJ2-7; D may be TRBD2 (5 bases). V was trimmed by 1 base and J by 6 bases, leaving 10 bases between them. The CDR3 spans 13 residues. Germline lookup yields CDR1 MDHEN and CDR2 SYDVKM.

The gene calls are TRBV7-2 and TRBJ2-1, with 9 bases fitting TRBD2. Germline CDR1 reads SGHTA; CDR2 reads FQGNSA. Unmatched junction bases numbered 8, after V lost 4 bases and J lost 7 bases. CDR3 length: 15 amino acids. CDR3 residues: CASSYPSGNRNEQFF. The CDR3 bases are TGTGCCAGCAGCTACCCTAGCGGGAATAGGAATGAGCAGTTCTTC.

This chain links TRBV12-5 with TRBJ2-1; 11 nucleotides line up with TRBD2. The CDR3 is 18 amino acids. V lost 8 bases and J lost 8; bases outside the gene matches: 20. From germline, CDR1 is LGHNT and CDR2 FRNRAP. CDR3 amino acids: CASQWIASGRLSTHEQFF. CDR3 coding DNA: TGTGCTAGTCAGTGGATCGCTAGCGGGAGGCTTTCAACACATGAGCAGTTCTTC.

The chain couples TRBV3-1 (or the pseudogene TRBV3-2) to TRBJ1-2, with D possibly TRBD1 on 5 matching bases. CDR1 LGHDT and CDR2 YNNKEL come from the germline V gene (reference sequence). Between the trimmed V and J ends, which lost 5 bases and 7 bases, there was a span of 11 bases. This CDR3 is 12 amino acids long. CDR3 in DNA: TGTGCCAGCAGCGCCAGGGAAAGTGGCTACACCTTC. It specifies CASSARESGYTF.

The J gene is TRBJ1-6, the V gene TRBV4-2, with TRBD1 as a possible D gene (5 bases). The V end was cut by 1 base, the J end by 9 bases, with 16 bases between. The V gene's germline CDR1 is LGHNA and CDR2 YNFKEQ. The CDR3 spans 16 residues. The CDR3 coding sequence is TGTGCCAGCAGCCAAGTTAGCGGGACCGTAAGTTCACCCCTCCACTTT. Translated: CASSQVSGTVSSPLHF.

J is TRBJ2-7 and V is TRBV13, with a possible D match to TRBD2 (5 bases). Deletions cut 4 bases from V and 0 bases from J, with 13 bases between. Germline CDR1 PRHDT, CDR2 FYEKMQ (reference sequence). This CDR3 spans 15 amino acids. Here the CDR3 DNA reads TGTGCCAGCAGCTCCTCCCAAGACTACTCCTACGAGCAGTACTTC. It is translated as CASSSSQDYSYEQYF.

About this clone: Additional DNA sequences in this sample encode the identical CDR3. The CDR3 is CASSLREGQPQHF. In nucleotides, the CDR3 is TGTGCCAGCAGCTTGCGGGAGGGTCAGCCCCAGCATTTT. The chain carries TRBV5-6 and TRBJ1-5; D gene unclear. This CDR3 is built from 13 residues. Per the germline V gene, CDR1 is SGHDT and CDR2 is YYEEEE. The V gene lost 1 base and the J gene lost 6 bases, with 8 bases spanning the gap.

V is TRBV3-1 (or the pseudogene TRBV3-2) and J is TRBJ2-3, with TRBD2 matching over 8 bases. Germline V lookup: CDR1 LGHDT, CDR2 YNNKEL (reference sequence). J gave up 3 bases and V 4 bases, and 15 bases lay outside the gene matches. This CDR3 comprises 18 residues. For the CDR3, the DNA is TGTGCCAGCAGCCCGTTAGCGGGAACCAGATCCGAGACAGATACGCAGTATTTT. It codes for CASSPLAGTRSETDTQYF.

CDR3 sequence reads: CASSQVSSYYNEQFF. Here the CDR3 DNA reads TGCGCCAGCAGCCAAGTATCCTCCTACTACAATGAGCAGTTCTTC. This chain joins TRBV4-1 and TRBJ2-1; D unresolved. The CDR3 sequence is 15 residues long. Germline-derived CDR1 and CDR2 are MGHRA and YSYEKL. V was trimmed by 1 base and J by 3 bases, leaving 10 bases between them.

To note about this clone: Other DNA sequences in this specimen translate into the identical CDR3. The chain recombines TRBV19 with TRBJ2-3; no firm D call. CDR3 length: 13 amino acids. The ends were cut back, 11 bases at V and 0 bases at J, with 12 bases in the middle. Germline V gives CDR1 LNHDA, CDR2 SQIVND (reference sequence). CDR3 residues: CASSTLSTDTQYF. CDR3 in DNA: TGTGCCTCTTCGACACTCAGCACAGATACGCAGTATTTT.

The chain recombines TRBV5-6 with TRBJ1-1, with 7 bases lining up with TRBD1. CDR3 size: 13 residues. Germline CDR1 and CDR2: SGHDT and YYEEEE. V trimming: 4 bases; J trimming: 7 bases; junction bases outside the gene matches: 7. CDR3: CASSPGGGGEAFF. For the CDR3, the DNA is TGTGCCAGCAGCCCAGGAGGGGGCGGTGAAGCTTTCTTT.

V is TRBV5-4 and J is TRBJ2-7, with D possibly matching TRBD2 (5 bases). There are 16 residues in the CDR3. V lost 0 bases and J lost 4, with 17 bases in between. Germline V gene sequence: CDR1 SGHNT, CDR2 YYREEE (reference sequence). The CDR3 nucleotides read TGTGCCAGCAGCTTGGCATTCTCCGGGATGCGATACGAGCAGTACTTC. This translates into CASSLAFSGMRYEQYF.

This clone was seen once. CDR3 protein: CASSQANQDQFF. Here the CDR3 DNA reads TGCGCCAGCAGCCAAGCTAACCAAGATCAGTTCTTC. The chain recombines TRBV4-1 with TRBJ2-1; the D is unclear. This CDR3 comprises 12 residues. CDR1 is MGHRA, CDR2 YSYEKL, per germline. The V end lost 1 base, the J end lost 13 bases, and 11 bases lay between the germline ends.

The chain carries TRBV6-2 or TRBV6-3 and TRBJ1-4; TRBD1 is a possible D gene (5 bases). This CDR3 has 19 residues. Trimming took 6 bases from V and 8 from J, leaving 31 bases between them. Germline V gene lookup returns CDR1 MNHEY and CDR2 SVGEGT. The CDR3 protein is CASSQVRQPSLLRWEKLFF. The CDR3 DNA reads as TGTGCCAGCAGCCAAGTACGACAGCCTTCGCTGTTGCGTTGGGAAAAACTGTTTTTT.

The chain links TRBV19 to TRBJ2-7, with D possibly matching TRBD2 (5 bases). Germline CDR1 is LNHDA and CDR2 is SQIVND (reference sequence). V dropped 4 bases and J dropped 4 bases, with 11 bases sitting between them. The CDR3 runs to 13 residues. CDR3 sequence reads: CASSRGTGYEQYF. The CDR3 DNA follows: TGTGCCAGTAGTAGAGGAACGGGATACGAGCAGTACTTC.

The CDR3, as DNA: TGTGCCAGCAGCTCCGCCCCTCGAGGGTCGAATAATGAAAAACTGTTTTTT. This encodes CASSSAPRGSNNEKLFF. The chain is built from TRBV7-8 and TRBJ1-4; no definite D call. Per germline, CDR1 SGHVS and CDR2 FQNEAQ. The CDR3 runs to 17 residues. V lost 4 bases to trimming and J lost 4 bases, with 19 bases between them.